The following is a T cell receptor beta chain sequence with its context. PCR employed 60 Vbeta and 13 Jbeta primers. The table came from immunoSEQ multiplex PCR; TCRdb's copy has only in-frame clones and leaves some out. This sample's table has approximately 150,000 clones. This sample was included in a study of cytomegalovirus exposure and HLA in healthy donors. This CDR3 is built from 14 residues. V gave up 7 bases and J gave up 4 bases, with 16 bases separating them. Germline V gene data show CDR1 as MNHEY and CDR2 as SVGAGI. This rearrangement joins TRBV6-5 to TRBJ1-2, with D perhaps matching TRBD1 (6 bases). Sequencing was performed on PBMCs. The source of this sequence is a woman between 18 and 30 years old in good health and CMV-seronegative. The CDR3 DNA reads TGTGCCAGCAATCCCACTACAGGGCCCTATGGCTACACCTTC. Its translation is CASNPTTGPYGYTF.